The rows below give T cell receptor beta chains drawn from one sample of a study of CD4 and CD8 cells across lung adenocarcinoma regions. TCRdb independently ran MiXCR on the PCR reads; one entry per CDR3 protein. The table includes about 25,000 distinct CDR3 sequences, 50% detected once. The sample consisted of CD8+ T cells from the center of a lung tumor. Receptors originate from a male donor with lung adenocarcinoma. The CD4 and CD8 labels of this study may be unreliable. Both conserved end residues are part of each CDR3. Each record gives: J gene, V gene, CDR3 protein.

>TRBJ2-2|TRBV7-2
CASSLGSYTGELFF
>TRBJ2-4|TRBV14
CASSPGTLGIQYF
>TRBJ2-1|TRBV27
CASSPGAGPIMEQFF
>TRBJ2-7|TRBV24-1
CATSRGSYEQYF
>TRBJ2-7|TRBV5-1
CASSLDSGRRYEQYF
>TRBJ2-4|TRBV6-1
CASSRPPGLGDKDTQYF
>TRBJ2-1|TRBV2
CASSDHSSHRLF
>TRBJ1-1|TRBV27
CASSSPQRGTEAFF
>TRBJ2-3|TRBV27
CASGGSAGGDPDTQYF
>TRBJ2-1|TRBV9
CASSVVRLAGISEQFF
>TRBJ2-1|TRBV12-3/TRBV12-4
CASSPTGGSYNEQFF
>TRBJ2-3|TRBV6-5
CASGYRGQDTQYF
>TRBJ2-7|TRBV10-3
CAQAERTNKQYF
>TRBJ2-1|TRBV30
CAWSAQDTSYNEQFF
>TRBJ1-2|TRBV30
CAWSVAGGGGYGYTF
>TRBJ2-5|TRBV6-1
CASFAGGGETQTF
>TRBJ2-5|TRBV11-2
CASSLGGGTQTQYF
>TRBJ2-3|TRBV6-1
CASSEGGTTTDTQYF
>TRBJ2-5|TRBV10-3
CAVEGLPRGTQYF
>NA|TRBV6-1
CASRPREITGEQYF
>TRBJ2-3|TRBV6-5
CASSNWADTQYF
>TRBJ2-5|TRBV6-1
CARGGGGRDPETQYF
>TRBJ2-5|TRBV6-1
CASGGAGAGVQDTQYF
>TRBJ2-2|TRBV27
CASKVGGRGTGELFF
>TRBJ2-1|TRBV4-2
CASSLRTGGGGGEQFF
>TRBJ2-2|TRBV7-3
CASSLEAGELFF
>TRBJ2-5|TRBV27
CASGGLGGLDKETQYF
>TRBJ2-1|TRBV6-5
CASSYAGTSFRNEQFF
>TRBJ2-1|TRBV6-1
CARSPLAGGSDTQYF
>TRBJ2-3|TRBV10-2
CASSMHRSDTQYF
>TRBJ2-1|TRBV30
CAWSGGGNEQFF
>TRBJ1-1|TRBV30
CAWKRTGQNTEAFF
>TRBJ1-1|TRBV6-1
CASSGDRDTEAFF
>TRBJ2-1|TRBV9
CASSVGEKNEQFF
>TRBJ2-5|TRBV6-5
CASISGAGIQETQYF
>TRBJ2-3|TRBV6-1
CASRSPADTQYF
>TRBJ2-7|TRBV4-1
CASSQLDYPSYEQYF
>NA|TRBV12-3/TRBV12-4
CASSLDRGRDEQYF
>TRBJ1-1|TRBV27
CASSFRGNTEAFF
>TRBJ2-4|TRBV10-2
CASSEQGLGAKNTQYF
>TRBJ2-5|TRBV6-1
CASRRGGGQDTQYF
>TRBJ1-2|TRBV6-1
CASTPAGGAVSYGYTF
>TRBJ2-7|TRBV6-4
CASGDGLFVPAGTQEYEQYF
>TRBJ1-3|TRBV12-3/TRBV12-4
CASSPGLSSGNTIYF
>TRBJ2-3|TRBV5-1
CASSLEGRGDTQYF
>TRBJ2-5|TRBV6-1
CASSAGLANKGETQYF
>TRBJ1-6|TRBV27
CASKSSYNSPLHF
>TRBJ2-1|TRBV9
CASSVQSIGGNEQFF
>TRBJ2-5|TRBV6-1
CARGMGHRDPETQYF
>TRBJ2-1|TRBV11-1
CASSPQAYNEQFF
>TRBJ1-2|TRBV7-2
CASSSSGGGYTF
>TRBJ2-5|TRBV7-7
CASSLRGFQETQYF
>TRBJ2-5|TRBV27
CASSTLGREGETQYF